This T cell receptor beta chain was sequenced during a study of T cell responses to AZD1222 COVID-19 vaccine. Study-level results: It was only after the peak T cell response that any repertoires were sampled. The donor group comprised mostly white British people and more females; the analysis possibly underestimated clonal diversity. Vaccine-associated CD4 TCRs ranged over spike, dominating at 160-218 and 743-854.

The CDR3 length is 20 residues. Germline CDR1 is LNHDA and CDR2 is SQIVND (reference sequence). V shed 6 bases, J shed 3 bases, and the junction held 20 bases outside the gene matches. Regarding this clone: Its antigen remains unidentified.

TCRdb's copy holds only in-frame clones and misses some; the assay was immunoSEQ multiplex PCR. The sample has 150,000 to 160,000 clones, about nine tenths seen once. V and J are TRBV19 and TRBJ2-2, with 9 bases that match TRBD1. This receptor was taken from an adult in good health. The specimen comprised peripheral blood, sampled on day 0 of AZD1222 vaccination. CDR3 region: CASRTLGQGGFNRDTGELFF. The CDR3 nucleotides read TGTGCCAGTAGGACATTGGGACAGGGTGGTTTTAATCGCGACACCGGGGAGCTGTTTTTT.